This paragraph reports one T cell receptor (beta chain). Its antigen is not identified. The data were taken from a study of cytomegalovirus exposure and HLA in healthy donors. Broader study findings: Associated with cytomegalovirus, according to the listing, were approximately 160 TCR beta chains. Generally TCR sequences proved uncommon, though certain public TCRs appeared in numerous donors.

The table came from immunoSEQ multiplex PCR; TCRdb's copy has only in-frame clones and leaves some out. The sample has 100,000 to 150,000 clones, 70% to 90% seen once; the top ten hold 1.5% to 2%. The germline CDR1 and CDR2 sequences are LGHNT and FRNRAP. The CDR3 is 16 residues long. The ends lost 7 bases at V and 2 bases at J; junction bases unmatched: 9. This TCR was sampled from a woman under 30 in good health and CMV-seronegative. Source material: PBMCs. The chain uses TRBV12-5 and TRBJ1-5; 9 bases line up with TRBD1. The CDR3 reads CASAIIQGAGNQPQHF. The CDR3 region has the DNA TGTGCTAGTGCCATCATACAGGGGGCGGGCAATCAGCCCCAGCATTTT.